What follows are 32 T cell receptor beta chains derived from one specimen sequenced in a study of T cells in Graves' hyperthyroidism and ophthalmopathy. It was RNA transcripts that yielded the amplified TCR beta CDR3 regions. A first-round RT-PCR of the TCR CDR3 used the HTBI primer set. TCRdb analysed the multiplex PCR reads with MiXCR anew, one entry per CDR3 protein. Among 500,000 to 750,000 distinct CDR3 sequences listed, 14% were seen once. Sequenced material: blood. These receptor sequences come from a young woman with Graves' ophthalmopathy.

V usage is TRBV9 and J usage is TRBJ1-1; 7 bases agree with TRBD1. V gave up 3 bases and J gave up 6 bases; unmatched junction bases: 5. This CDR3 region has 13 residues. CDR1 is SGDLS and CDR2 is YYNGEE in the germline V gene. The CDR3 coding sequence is TGTGCCAGCAGCGCGCAGGGGGGGGCTGAAGCTTTCTTT. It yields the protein CASSAQGGAEAFF.

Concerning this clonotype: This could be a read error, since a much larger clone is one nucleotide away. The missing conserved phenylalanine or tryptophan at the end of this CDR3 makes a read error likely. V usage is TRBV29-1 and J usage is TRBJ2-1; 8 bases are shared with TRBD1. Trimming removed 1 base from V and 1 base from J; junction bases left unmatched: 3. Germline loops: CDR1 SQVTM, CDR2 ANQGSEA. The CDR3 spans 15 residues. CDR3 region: CSVEAQGVSYNEQFL. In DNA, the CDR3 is TGCAGCGTTGAAGCACAGGGGGTATCCTACAATGAGCAGTTCCTC.

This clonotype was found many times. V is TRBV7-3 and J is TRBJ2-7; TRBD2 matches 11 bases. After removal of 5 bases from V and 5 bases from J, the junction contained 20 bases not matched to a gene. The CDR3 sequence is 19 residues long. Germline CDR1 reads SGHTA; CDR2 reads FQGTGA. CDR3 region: CASSPPPGLAGALGHEQYF. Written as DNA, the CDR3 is TGTGCCAGCAGCCCCCCCCCTGGACTAGCGGGCGCCCTCGGACACGAGCAGTACTTC.

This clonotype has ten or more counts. CDR3 in DNA: TGTGCCAGCAGCGTTAGTGGGCTAGCGGGAGCGAAAGATACGCAGTATTTT. Encoded protein: CASSVSGLAGAKDTQYF. The rearrangement uses TRBV11-3 and TRBJ2-3, with 10 bases fitting TRBD2. Trimming removed 5 bases from V and 5 bases from J; junction bases left unmatched: 13. This CDR3 spans 17 amino acids. The germline V gene has CDR1 SGHNT and CDR2 YENEEA.

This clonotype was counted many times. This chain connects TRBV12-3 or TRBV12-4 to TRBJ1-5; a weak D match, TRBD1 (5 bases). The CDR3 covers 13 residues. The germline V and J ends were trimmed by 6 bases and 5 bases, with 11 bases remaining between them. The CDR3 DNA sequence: TGTGCCAGCAGCACCAGGGCCGATCAGCCCCAGCATTTT. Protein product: CASSTRADQPQHF.

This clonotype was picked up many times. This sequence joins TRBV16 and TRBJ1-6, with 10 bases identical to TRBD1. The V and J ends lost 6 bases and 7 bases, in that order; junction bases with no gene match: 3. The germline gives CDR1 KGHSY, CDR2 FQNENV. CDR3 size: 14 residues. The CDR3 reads CASSPDRGNSPLHF. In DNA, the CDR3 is TGTGCCAGCAGTCCGGACAGGGGGAATTCACCCCTCCACTTT.

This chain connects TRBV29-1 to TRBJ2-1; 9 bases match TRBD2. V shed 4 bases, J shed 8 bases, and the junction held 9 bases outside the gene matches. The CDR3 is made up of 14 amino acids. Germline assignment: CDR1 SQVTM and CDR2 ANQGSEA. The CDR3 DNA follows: TGCAGCGTTGGGGTCCCGGGACTAGCCGATGAGCAGTTCTTC. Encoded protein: CSVGVPGLADEQFF.

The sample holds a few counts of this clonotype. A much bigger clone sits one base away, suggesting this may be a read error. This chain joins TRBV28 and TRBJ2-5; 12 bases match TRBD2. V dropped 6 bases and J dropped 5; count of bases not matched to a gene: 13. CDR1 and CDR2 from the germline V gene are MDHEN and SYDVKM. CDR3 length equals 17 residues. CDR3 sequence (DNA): TGTGCCAGCAGCACCGGGGCTAGCGGGAGGGCCGGGGAGACCCAGTACTTC. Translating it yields CASSTGASGRAGETQYF.

The CDR3 DNA is TGTGCCTGGGGTTTAGGCCCCGCTGGGGCGGGCACTGAAGCTTTCTTT. Its protein is CAWGLGPAGAGTEAFF. The chain links TRBV30 to TRBJ1-1; tentative D call: TRBD1 (5 bases). Trimming took off 5 bases at V and 4 bases at J, with 23 bases between the two ends. The length of the CDR3 is 16 residues. Germline-derived CDR1 and CDR2 are GTSNPN and SVGIG (reference sequence).

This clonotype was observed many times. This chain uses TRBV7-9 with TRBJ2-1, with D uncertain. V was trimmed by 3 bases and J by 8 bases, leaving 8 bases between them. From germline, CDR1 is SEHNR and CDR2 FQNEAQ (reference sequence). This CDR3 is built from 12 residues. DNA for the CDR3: TGTGCCAGCAGCTTGCCCAGAGATGAGCAGTTCTTC. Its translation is CASSLPRDEQFF.

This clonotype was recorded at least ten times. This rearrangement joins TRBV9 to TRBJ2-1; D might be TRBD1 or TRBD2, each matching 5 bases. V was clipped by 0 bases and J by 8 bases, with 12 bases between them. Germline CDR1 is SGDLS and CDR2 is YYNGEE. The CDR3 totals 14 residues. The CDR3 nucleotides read TGTGCCAGCAGCGTAGGGGACGGATCGGATGAGCAGTTCTTC. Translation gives CASSVGDGSDEQFF.

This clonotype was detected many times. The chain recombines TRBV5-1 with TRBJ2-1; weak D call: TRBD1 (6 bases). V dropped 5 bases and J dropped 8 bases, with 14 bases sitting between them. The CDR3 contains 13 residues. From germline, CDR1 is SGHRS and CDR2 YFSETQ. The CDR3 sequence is CASRIAGADEQFF. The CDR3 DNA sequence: TGCGCCAGCAGGATAGCAGGGGCCGATGAGCAGTTCTTC.

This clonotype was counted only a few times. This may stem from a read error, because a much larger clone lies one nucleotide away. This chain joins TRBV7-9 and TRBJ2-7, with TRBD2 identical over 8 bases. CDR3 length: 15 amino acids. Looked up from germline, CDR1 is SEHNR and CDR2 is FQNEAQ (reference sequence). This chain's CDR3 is CASSLRGAGAYEQCF. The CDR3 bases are TGTGCCAGCAGCCTACGGGGAGCGGGAGCCTACGAGCAGTGCTTC.

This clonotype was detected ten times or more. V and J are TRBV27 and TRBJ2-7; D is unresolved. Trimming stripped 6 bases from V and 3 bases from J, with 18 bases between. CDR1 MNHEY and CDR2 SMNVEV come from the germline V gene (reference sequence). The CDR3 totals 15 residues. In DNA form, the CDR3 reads TGTGCCAGCAGCACGGGTCAAAGACGGGTCTACGAGCAGTACTTC. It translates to CASSTGQRRVYEQYF.

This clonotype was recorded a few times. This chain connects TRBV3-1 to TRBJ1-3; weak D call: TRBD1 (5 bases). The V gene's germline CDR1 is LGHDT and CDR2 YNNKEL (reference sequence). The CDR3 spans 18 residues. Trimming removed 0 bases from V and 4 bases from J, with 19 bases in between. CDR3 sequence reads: CASSQDFGGVRLGNTIYF. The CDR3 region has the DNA TGTGCCAGCAGCCAAGATTTTGGGGGGGTCCGTTTGGGAAACACCATATATTTT.

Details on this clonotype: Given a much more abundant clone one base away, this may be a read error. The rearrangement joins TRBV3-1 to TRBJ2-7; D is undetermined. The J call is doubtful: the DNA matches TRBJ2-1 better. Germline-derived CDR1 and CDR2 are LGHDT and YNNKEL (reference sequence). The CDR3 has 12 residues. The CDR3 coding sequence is TGTGCCAGCAGCCAAGCTGACCGCGAGCAGTTCTTC. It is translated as CASSQADREQFF.

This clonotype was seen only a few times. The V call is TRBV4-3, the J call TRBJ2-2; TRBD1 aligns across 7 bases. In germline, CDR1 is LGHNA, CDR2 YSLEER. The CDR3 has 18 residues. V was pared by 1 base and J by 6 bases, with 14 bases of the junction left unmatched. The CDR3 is CASSQVLSGTALSGELFF. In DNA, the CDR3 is TGCGCCAGCAGCCAAGTCCTCTCCGGGACAGCCCTTTCCGGGGAGCTGTTTTTT.

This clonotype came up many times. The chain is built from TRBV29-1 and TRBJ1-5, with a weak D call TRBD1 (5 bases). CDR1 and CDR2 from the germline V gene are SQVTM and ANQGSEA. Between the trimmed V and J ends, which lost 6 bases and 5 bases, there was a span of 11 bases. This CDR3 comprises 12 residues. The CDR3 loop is CSVGEGDQPQHF. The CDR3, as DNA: TGCAGCGTAGGGGAAGGGGATCAGCCCCAGCATTTT.

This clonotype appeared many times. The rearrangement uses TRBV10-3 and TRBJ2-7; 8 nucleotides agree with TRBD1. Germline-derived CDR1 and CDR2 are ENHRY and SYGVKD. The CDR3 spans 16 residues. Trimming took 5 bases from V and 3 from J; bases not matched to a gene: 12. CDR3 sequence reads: CAISPSTPGTGYEQYF. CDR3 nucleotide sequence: TGTGCCATCAGTCCCTCCACCCCCGGGACAGGCTACGAGCAGTACTTC.

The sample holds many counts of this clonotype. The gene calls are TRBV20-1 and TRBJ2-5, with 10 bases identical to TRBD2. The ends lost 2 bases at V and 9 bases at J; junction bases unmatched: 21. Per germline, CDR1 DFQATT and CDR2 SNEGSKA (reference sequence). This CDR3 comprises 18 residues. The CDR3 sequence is CSARIVWTSGRLGRPQYF. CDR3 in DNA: TGCAGTGCTAGAATAGTGTGGACTAGCGGTCGGCTTGGACGGCCCCAGTACTTC.

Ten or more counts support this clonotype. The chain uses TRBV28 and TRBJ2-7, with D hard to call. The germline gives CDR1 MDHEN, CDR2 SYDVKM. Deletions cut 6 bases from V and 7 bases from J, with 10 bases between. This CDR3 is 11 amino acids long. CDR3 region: CASRRGIEQYF. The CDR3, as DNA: TGTGCCAGCAGGAGAGGAATTGAGCAGTACTTC.

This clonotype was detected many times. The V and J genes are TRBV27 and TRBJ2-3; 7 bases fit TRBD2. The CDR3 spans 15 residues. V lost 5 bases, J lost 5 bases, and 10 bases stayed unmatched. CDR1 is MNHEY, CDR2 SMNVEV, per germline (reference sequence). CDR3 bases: TGTGCCAGCAGTGCGGCGGGAGTGATGCAAGATACGCAGTATTTT. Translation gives CASSAAGVMQDTQYF.

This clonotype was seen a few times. The CDR3 nucleotides read TGCAGCGTCTCGGGACAGATAAACTATGGCTACACCTTC. It yields the protein CSVSGQINYGYTF. The chain links TRBV29-1 to TRBJ1-2, with 7 bases matching TRBD1. Germline assignment: CDR1 SQVTM and CDR2 ANQGSEA. This CDR3 contains 13 residues. J was trimmed by 2 bases and V by 6 bases; bases with no gene match: 6. Together with reference TRBV29-1 and TRBJ1-2, the CDR3 gives the full variable domain: SAVISQKPSRDICQRGTSLTIQCQVDSQVTMMFWYRQQPGQSLTLIATANQGSEATYESGFVIDKFPISRPNLTFSTLTVSNMSPEDSSIYLCSVSGQINYGYTFGSGTRLTVV.

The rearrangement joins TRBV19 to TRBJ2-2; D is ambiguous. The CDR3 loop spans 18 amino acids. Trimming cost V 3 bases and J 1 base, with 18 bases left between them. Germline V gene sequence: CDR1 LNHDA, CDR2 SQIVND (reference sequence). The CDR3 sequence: CASSMSTDEPWNTGELFF. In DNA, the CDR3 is TGTGCCAGTAGTATGTCCACCGATGAACCTTGGAACACCGGGGAGCTGTTTTTT.

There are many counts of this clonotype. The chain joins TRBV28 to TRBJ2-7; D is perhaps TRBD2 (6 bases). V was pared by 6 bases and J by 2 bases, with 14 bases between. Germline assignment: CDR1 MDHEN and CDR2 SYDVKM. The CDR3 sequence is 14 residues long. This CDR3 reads CASRAGTHAYEQYF. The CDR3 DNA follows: TGTGCCAGCAGAGCCGGGACTCACGCCTACGAGCAGTACTTC.

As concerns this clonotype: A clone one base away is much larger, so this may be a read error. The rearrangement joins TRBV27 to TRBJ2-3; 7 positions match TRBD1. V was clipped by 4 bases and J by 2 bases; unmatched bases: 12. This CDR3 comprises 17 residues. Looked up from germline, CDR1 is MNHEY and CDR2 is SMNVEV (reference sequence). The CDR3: CASSYSPPGTVTDTQYF. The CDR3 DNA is TGTGCCAGCAGTTACTCTCCTCCGGGGACAGTCACAGATACGCAGTATTTT.

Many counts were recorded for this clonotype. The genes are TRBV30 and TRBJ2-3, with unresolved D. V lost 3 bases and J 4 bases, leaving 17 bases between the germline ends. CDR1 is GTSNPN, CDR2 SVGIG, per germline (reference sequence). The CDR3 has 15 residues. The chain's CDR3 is CAWSPTNTVSDTQYF. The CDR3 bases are TGTGCCTGGAGCCCCACCAACACCGTGTCAGATACGCAGTATTTT.

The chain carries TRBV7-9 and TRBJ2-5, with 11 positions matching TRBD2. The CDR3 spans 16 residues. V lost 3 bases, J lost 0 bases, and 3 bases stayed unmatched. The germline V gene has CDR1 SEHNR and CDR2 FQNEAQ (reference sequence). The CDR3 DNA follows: TGTGCCAGCAGCTTCCGACTAGCGGGAAACCAAGAGACCCAGTACTTC. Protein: CASSFRLAGNQETQYF.

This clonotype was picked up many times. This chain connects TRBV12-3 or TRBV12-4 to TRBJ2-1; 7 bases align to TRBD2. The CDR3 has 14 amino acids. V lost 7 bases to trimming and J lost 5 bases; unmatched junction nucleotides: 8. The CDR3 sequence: CASMLGTTNNEQFF. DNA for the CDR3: TGTGCCAGCATGCTAGGGACTACCAACAATGAGCAGTTCTTC.

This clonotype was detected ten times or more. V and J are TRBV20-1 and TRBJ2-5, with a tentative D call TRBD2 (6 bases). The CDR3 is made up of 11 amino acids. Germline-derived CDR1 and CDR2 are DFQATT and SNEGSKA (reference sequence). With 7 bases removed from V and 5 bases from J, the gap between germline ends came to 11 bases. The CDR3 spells CSVGTLETQYF. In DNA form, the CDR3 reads TGCAGTGTGGGGACTCTTGAGACCCAGTACTTC.

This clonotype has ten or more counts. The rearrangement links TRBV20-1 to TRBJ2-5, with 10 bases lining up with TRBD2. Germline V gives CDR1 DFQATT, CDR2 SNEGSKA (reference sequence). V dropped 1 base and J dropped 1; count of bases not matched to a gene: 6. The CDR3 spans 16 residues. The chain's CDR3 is CSARGGSGRLQETQYF. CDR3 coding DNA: TGCAGTGCTAGAGGTGGTAGCGGGAGGCTCCAAGAGACCCAGTACTTC.

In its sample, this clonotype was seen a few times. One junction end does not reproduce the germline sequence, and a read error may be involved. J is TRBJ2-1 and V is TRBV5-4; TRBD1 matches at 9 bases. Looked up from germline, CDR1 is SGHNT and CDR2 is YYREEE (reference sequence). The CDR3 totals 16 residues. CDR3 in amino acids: CASRLGQGHHDNEQFF. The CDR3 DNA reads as TGTGCCAGCAGATTGGGACAGGGCCACCATGACAATGAGCAGTTCTTC.